The text below deals with one TCR beta chain. Germline V gene data show CDR1 as LGHNT and CDR2 as FRNRAP. The CDR3 length is 18 residues. The J segment lost 1 base and the V segment lost 4 bases, leaving 15 bases of the junction unmatched. Sequencing used immunoSEQ multiplex PCR; TCRdb keeps in-frame clones, though not all of them. This table holds around 100,000 clones, 96% found once. These data are taken from a study of technical replicates of blood from several donors. This chain links TRBV12-5 with TRBJ1-2; 7 bases agree with TRBD1. Sequenced input: T cells isolated from PBMCs. The source is a human donor in good health. In nucleotides, the CDR3 is TGTGCTAGTGGTTCGGGACGGAAAACAGGGGATCATAACTATGGCTACACCTTC. Its protein product is CASGSGRKTGDHNYGYTF.